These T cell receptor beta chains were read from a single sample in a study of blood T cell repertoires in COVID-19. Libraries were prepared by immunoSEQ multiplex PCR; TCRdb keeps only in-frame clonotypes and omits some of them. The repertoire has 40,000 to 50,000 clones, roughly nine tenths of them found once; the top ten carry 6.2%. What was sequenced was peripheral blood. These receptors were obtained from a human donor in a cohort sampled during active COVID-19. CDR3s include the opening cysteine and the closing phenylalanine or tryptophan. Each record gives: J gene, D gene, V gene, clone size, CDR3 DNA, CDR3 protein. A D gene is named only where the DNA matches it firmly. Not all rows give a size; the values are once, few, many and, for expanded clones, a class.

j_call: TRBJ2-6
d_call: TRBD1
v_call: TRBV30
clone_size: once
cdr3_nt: TGTGCCTGGGAGGACAGGGGATTCTCTGGGGCCAACGTCCTGACTTTC
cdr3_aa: CAWEDRGFSGANVLTF

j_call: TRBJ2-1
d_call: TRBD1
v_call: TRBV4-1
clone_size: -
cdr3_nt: TGCGCCAGCAGCCAAGAAGGGCAGGGGGCGTTGAGCTCCTACAATGAGCAGTTCTTC
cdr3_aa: CASSQEGQGALSSYNEQFF

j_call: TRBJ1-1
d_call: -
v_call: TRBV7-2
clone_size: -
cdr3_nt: TGTGCCAGCAGCTATAACAGGGAGCAGGAAGCTTTCTTT
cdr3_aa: CASSYNREQEAFF

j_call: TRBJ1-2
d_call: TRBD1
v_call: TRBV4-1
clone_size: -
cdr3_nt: TGCGCCAGCAGCCAGTTTACGGACAGGCGATCTATGGGCTACACCTTC
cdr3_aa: CASSQFTDRRSMGYTF

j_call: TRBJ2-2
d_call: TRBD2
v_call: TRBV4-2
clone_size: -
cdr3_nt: TGTGCCAGCAGCCAGTCGGCTAGCGGGAACACCGGGGAGCTGTTTTTT
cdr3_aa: CASSQSASGNTGELFF

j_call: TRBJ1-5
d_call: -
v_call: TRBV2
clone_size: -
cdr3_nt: TGTGCCAGCAGTGACGCAGGGTCCCCGAATCAGCCCCAGCATTTT
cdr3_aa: CASSDAGSPNQPQHF

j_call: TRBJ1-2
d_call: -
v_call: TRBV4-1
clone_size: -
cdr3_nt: TGCGCCAGCAGCGCCAGAGGTGAGAGCGGCTACACCTTC
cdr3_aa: CASSARGESGYTF

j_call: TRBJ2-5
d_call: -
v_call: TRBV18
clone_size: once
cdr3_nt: TGTGCCAGCTCGCACAGGGAAGAGACCCAGTACTTC
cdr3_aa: CASSHREETQYF

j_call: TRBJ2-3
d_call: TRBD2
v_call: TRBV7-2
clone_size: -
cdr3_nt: TGTGCCAGCAGCTTCTACAGCGGGGGGAGCACAGATACGCAGTATTTT
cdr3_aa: CASSFYSGGSTDTQYF

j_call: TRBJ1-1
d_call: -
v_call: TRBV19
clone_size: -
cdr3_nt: TGTGCCAGTAGTCAGAGGGTAACCTCGAACACTGAAGCTTTCTTT
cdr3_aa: CASSQRVTSNTEAFF

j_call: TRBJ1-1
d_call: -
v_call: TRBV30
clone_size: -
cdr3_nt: TGTGCCTGGAGTGTAGGGGGGGAGTTTGAAGCTTTCTTT
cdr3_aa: CAWSVGGEFEAFF

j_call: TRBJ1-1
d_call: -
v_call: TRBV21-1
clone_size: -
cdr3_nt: TGTGCCAGCAACAGGGGGCCCGGGACAGTGAACACTGAAGCTTTCTTT
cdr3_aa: CASNRGPGTVNTEAFF

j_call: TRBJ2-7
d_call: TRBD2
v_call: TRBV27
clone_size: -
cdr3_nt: TGTGCCAGCAGTCCAGGGACTAGCGGGGTAAGCTACGAGCAGTACTTC
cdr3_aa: CASSPGTSGVSYEQYF

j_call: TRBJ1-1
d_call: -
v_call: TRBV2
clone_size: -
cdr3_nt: TGTGCCAGCAGCACACAGATCGTCAGAGACACTGAAGCTTTCTTT
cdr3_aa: CASSTQIVRDTEAFF

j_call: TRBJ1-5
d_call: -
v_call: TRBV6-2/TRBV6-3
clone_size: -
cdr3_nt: TGTGCCAGCAGTCTAACCGGGGTCAGGAGCAATCAGCCCCAGCATTTT
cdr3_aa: CASSLTGVRSNQPQHF

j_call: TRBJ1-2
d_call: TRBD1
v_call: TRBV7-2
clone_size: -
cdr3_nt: TGTGCCAGCAGCTTCAGCCCGGGACAGTCTCATGGCTACACCTTC
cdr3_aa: CASSFSPGQSHGYTF

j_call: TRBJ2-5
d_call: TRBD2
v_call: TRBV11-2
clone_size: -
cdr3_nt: TGTGCCAGCAGCTTATCGGCTCCGGGACTAGCGGGGGGGACTGGGGCCCAGTACTTC
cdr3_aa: CASSLSAPGLAGGTGAQYF

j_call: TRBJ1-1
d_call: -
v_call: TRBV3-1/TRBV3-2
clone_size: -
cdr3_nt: TGTGCCAGCAGCCCCACCCGGGGAAGGGAAACTGAAGCTTTCTTT
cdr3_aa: CASSPTRGRETEAFF

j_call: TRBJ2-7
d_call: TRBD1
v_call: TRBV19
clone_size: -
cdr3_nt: TGTGCCAGTAGTACGGACAGGGCCTACGAGCAGTACTTC
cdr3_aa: CASSTDRAYEQYF

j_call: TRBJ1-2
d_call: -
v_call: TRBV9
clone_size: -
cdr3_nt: TGTGCCAGCAGCTCATTCTCAGGGCCTCCATATGGCTACACCTTC
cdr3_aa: CASSSFSGPPYGYTF

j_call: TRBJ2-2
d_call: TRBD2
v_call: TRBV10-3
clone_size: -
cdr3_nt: TGTGCCATCAGTGAGATAGCGGGAGTCGCCGGGGAGCTGTTTTTT
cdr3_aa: CAISEIAGVAGELFF

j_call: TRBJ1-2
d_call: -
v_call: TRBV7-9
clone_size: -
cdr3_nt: TGTGCCAGCAGCTCCACGGGACAAAGCGGCTACACCTTC
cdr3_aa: CASSSTGQSGYTF

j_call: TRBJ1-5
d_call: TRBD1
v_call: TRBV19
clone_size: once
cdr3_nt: TGTGCCAGTAGTATAGATCAACAGGGGAGCAATCAGCCCCAGCATTTT
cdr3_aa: CASSIDQQGSNQPQHF

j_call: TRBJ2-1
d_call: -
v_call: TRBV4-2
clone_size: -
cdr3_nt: TGTGCCAGCAGCCAAGATCGACGGACAGCGAATGAGCAGTTCTTC
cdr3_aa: CASSQDRRTANEQFF

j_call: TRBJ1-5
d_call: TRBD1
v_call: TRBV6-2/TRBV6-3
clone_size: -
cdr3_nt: TGTGCCAGCAGTTACTCGACAGGGAATCAGCCCCAGCATTTT
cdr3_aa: CASSYSTGNQPQHF

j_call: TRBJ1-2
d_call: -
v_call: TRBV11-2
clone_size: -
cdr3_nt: TGTGCCAGCAGCCCCACAGGCCGGCTCCTAAATGGCTACACCTTC
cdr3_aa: CASSPTGRLLNGYTF

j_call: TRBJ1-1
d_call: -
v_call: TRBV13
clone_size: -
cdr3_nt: TGTGCCAGCAGCCCAGGGGTCGCTGAAGCTTTCTTT
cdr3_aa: CASSPGVAEAFF

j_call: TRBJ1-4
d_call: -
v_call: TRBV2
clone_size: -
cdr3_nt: TGTGCCAGCAGGGCCGACAGGTCGTTCGGTGAAAAACTGTTTTTT
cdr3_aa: CASRADRSFGEKLFF

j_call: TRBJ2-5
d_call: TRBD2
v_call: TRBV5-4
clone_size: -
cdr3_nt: TGTGCCAGCAGCTTGACTAGCGGGAGGGAAGAGACCCAGTACTTC
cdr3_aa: CASSLTSGREETQYF

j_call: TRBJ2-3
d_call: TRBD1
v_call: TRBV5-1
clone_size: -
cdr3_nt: TGCGCCAGCAGCCCTCGGGACAGGGGTACAGATACGCAGTATTTT
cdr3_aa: CASSPRDRGTDTQYF

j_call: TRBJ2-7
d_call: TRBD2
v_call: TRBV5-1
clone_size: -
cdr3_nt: TGCGCCAGCAGCTTGGACCCAGCGGGGGGCCTTTACGAGCAGTACTTC
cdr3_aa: CASSLDPAGGLYEQYF

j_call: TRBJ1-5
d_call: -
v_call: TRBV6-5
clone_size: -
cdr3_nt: TGTGCCAGCAGTTATCAGCAGGGCAGGCAGCCCCAGCATTTT
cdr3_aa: CASSYQQGRQPQHF

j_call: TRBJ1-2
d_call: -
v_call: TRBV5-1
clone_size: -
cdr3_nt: TGCGCCAGCAGCTTGGAACAGCATGGCTACACCTTC
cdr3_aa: CASSLEQHGYTF

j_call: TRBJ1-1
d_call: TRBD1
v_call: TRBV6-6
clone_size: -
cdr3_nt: TGTGCCAGCAGTACAGGGGGCTGGAACACTGAAGCTTTCTTT
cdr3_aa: CASSTGGWNTEAFF

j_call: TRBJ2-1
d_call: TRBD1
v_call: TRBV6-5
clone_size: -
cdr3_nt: TGTGCCAGCAAGGGGGCCGGTGAGCAGTTCTTC
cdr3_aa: CASKGAGEQFF

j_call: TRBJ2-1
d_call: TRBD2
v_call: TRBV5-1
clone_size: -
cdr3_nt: TGCGCCAGCAGCTTGCGACTAGCGGGAGACCAGTTCTTC
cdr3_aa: CASSLRLAGDQFF

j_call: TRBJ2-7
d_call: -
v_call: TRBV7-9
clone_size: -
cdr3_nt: TGTGCCAGCAGCCCGCAGGGGGGTTACGAGCAGTACTTC
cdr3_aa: CASSPQGGYEQYF

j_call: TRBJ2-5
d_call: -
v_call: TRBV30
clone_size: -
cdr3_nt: TGTGCCTGGAGTCAGTACCAAGAGACCCAGTACTTC
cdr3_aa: CAWSQYQETQYF

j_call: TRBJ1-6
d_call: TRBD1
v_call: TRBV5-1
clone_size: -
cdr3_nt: TGCGCCAGCAGCTTGACAGGGGACGGGAATTCACCCCTCCACTTT
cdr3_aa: CASSLTGDGNSPLHF

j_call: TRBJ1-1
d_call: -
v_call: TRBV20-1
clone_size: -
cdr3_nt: TGCAGCTGGCTGAGGGGGTCTGAAGCTTTCTTT
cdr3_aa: CSWLRGSEAFF

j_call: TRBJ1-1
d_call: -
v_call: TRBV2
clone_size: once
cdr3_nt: TGTGCCAGCAGTGAAGGACAGCTAAACACTGAAGCTTTCTTT
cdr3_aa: CASSEGQLNTEAFF

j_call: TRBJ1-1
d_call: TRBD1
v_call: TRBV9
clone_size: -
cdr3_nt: TGTGCCAGCAGCGTTGGGACAGGGACAATGAACACTGAAGCTTTCTTT
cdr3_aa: CASSVGTGTMNTEAFF

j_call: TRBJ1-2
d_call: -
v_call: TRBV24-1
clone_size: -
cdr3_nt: TGTGCCACCAGTGATACAGGCTGGGGCTACACCTTC
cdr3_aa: CATSDTGWGYTF

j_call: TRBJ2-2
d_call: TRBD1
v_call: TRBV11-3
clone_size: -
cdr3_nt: TGTGCCAGCAGCCCAGACGACAGGGGACGCACCGGGGAGCTGTTTTTT
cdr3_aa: CASSPDDRGRTGELFF

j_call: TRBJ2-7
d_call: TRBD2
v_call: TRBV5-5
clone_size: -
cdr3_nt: TGTGCCAGCAGCAATCGGGGGGGAACCTACGAGCAGTACTTC
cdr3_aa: CASSNRGGTYEQYF

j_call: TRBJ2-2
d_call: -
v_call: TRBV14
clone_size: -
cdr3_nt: TGTGCCAGCAGCCAAGATTATACAGGACCTTACACCGGGGAGCTGTTTTTT
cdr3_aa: CASSQDYTGPYTGELFF

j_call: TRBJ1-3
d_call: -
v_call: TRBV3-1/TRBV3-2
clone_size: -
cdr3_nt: TGTGCCAGCAGCCAAGAGGCAGCGCGAAACACCATATATTTT
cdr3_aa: CASSQEAARNTIYF

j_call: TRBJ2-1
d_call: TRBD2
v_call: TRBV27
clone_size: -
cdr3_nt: TGTGCCAGCAGCTGGGGCGGGAGCTACAATGAGCAGTTCTTC
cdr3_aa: CASSWGGSYNEQFF

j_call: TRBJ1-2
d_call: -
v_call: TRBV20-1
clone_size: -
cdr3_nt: TGCAGTGCTAGTTCCAGTAACATTAATGGCTACACCTTC
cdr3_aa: CSASSSNINGYTF

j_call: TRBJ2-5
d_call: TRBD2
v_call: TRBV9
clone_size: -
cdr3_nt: TGTGCCAGCAGCGTAGCTTCGACTAGCGGGGCGTTTGGGACCCAGTACTTC
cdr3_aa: CASSVASTSGAFGTQYF

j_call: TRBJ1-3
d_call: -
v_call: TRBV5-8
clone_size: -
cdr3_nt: TGTGCCAGCAGCTTGGCCACGATAACTCTTGGAAACACCATATATTTT
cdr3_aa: CASSLATITLGNTIYF

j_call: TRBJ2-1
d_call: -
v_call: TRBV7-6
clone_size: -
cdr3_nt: TGTGCCAGCAGCTTTGGCTGGGGGGTCGATGAGCAGTTCTTC
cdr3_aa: CASSFGWGVDEQFF

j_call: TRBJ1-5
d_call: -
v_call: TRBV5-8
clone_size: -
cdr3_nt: TGTGCCAGCAGCTTACATAGCAATCAGCCCCAGCATTTT
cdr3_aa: CASSLHSNQPQHF

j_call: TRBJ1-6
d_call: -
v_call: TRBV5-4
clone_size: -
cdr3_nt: TGTGCCAGCAGCTTGGAGGCCGCAGGGGTAGGTTCACCCCTCCACTTT
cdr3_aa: CASSLEAAGVGSPLHF